Following are 9 T cell receptor beta chains from one sample sequenced in a study of OX40 agonist ivuxolimab in advanced cancers. Assay used: immunoSEQ multiplex PCR; TCRdb lists only in-frame clones, some missing. The data contain 55,000 to 75,000 clones, about 88% of them singletons. The input for sequencing was CD4+ or CD8+ T cells sorted from blood, taken in a trial of the OX40 agonist ivuxolimab. All receptors come from an adult with an advanced solid tumor such as melanoma, head and neck, liver or kidney cancer.

The chain is built from TRBV21-1 and TRBJ1-5; TRBD1 was called by the table and not checked on the DNA. TRBV21-1 is noted as a pseudogene. The CDR3 has 16 residues. The CDR3 nucleotides read TGTGCCAGCAAAAACAGGGGGTCCCGGTCGAATCAGCCCCAGCATTTT. Protein product: CASKNRGSRSNQPQHF.

This rearrangement joins TRBV19 to TRBJ2-1, with no clear D. Germline V gives CDR1 LNHDA, CDR2 SQIVND (reference sequence). The V gene lost 7 bases and the J gene lost 7 bases, with 11 bases spanning the gap. CDR3 size: 12 residues. As DNA, the CDR3 is TGTGCCAGTAAAGGAACGCGGAATGAGCAGTTCTTC. Its translation is CASKGTRNEQFF. Using reference TRBV19 and TRBJ2-1 for the parts outside the CDR3, the full variable domain is DGGITQSPKYLFRKEGQNVTLSCEQNLNHDAMYWYRQDPGQGLRLIYYSQIVNDFQKGDIAEGYSVSREKKESFPLTVTSAQKNPTAFYLCASKGTRNEQFFGPGTRLTVL.

The chain recombines TRBV2 with TRBJ1-5; D gene unclear. Trimming stripped 5 bases from V and 4 bases from J, with 9 bases between. CDR1 and CDR2 (germline): SNHLY, FYNNEI. CDR3 length: 13 amino acids. The DNA of the CDR3 is TGTGCCAGCAGTCCAGCATGGAATCAGCCCCAGCATTTT. It codes for CASSPAWNQPQHF.

The chain combines TRBV5-8 with TRBJ1-4, with TRBD1 matching 7 bases. CDR1 is SGHTS, CDR2 YDEGEE, per germline. The CDR3 has 16 residues. Trimming removed 2 bases from V and 0 bases from J; junction bases left unmatched: 4. The CDR3 spells CASSFPGGATNEKLFF. In nucleotides, the CDR3 is TGTGCCAGCAGCTTCCCAGGGGGGGCAACTAATGAAAAACTGTTTTTT. Filled out from reference TRBV5-8 and TRBJ1-4, the complete variable domain reads EAGVTQSPTHLIKTRGQQATLRCSPISGHTSVYWYQQALGLGLQFLLWYDEGEERNRGNFPPRFSGRQFPNYSSELNVNALELEDSALYLCASSFPGGATNEKLFFGSGTQLSVL.

The chain couples TRBV6-6 to TRBJ2-7; TRBD1 aligns across 11 bases. The CDR3 totals 14 residues. V gave up 2 bases and J gave up 5 bases; unmatched junction bases: 2. CDR1 and CDR2 from the germline V gene are MNHNY and SVGAGI (reference sequence). The CDR3 region has the DNA TGTGCCAGCAGTTACGGACAGGGGGCCCACGAGCAGTACTTC. Protein product: CASSYGQGAHEQYF.

This clone has a handful of counts. Other DNA variants within this sample encode the same CDR3. The chain combines TRBV18 with TRBJ1-1; D unclear. Germline V gene sequence: CDR1 KGHSH, CDR2 LQKENI. The CDR3 contains 14 residues. Trimming pared 2 bases from V and 0 bases from J, leaving 7 bases between. The CDR3 region is CASSPAGMNTEAFF. The CDR3 DNA sequence: TGTGCCAGCTCACCAGCAGGCATGAACACTGAAGCTTTCTTT.

The V call is TRBV7-9, the J call TRBJ2-5, with TRBD2 matching 11 bases. Germline V gives CDR1 SEHNR, CDR2 FQNEAQ (reference sequence). The CDR3 runs to 17 residues. V was clipped by 5 bases and J by 1 base; unmatched bases: 9. The CDR3 coding sequence is TGTGCCAGCAGCCTACCGACTAGCGGGGCTGTCCAAGAGACCCAGTACTTC. It specifies CASSLPTSGAVQETQYF.

This sequence joins TRBV28 and TRBJ2-1, with D possibly TRBD1 on 5 matching bases. The germline CDR1 and CDR2 sequences are MDHEN and SYDVKM. The germline V and J ends were trimmed by 5 bases and 10 bases, with 12 bases remaining between them. The CDR3 is made up of 12 amino acids. The CDR3 coding sequence is TGTGCCAGCAGTCTAGGGGATACAGAGCAGTTCTTC. It yields the protein CASSLGDTEQFF.

The V gene is TRBV2, the J gene TRBJ1-2, with D perhaps TRBD1 (6 bases). The CDR3 is made up of 12 amino acids. Trimming took off 0 bases at V and 14 bases at J, with 13 bases between the two ends. CDR1 is SNHLY and CDR2 is FYNNEI in the germline V gene. CDR3 nucleotides: TGTGCCAGCAGTGAAGCGCTTACAGGGAGGACCTTC. Its protein product is CASSEALTGRTF.